Detailed here is one TCR beta chain. This clonotype was counted ten times or more. Its antigen specificity is not known. Qualities for individual bases were not recorded, and no much larger clone is one base off. This sample is part of a study of regulatory T cells in long-lasting Graves disease (dated by TCRdb to the early 2020s). Context from the whole study: In the newly diagnosed Graves' disease group, patients had been taking antithyroid drugs for less than 3 months. Peripheral blood TCR sequencing and RNA sequencing compared persistent Graves' disease patients with newly diagnosed Graves' disease patients. TCR sequencing covered about 13 persistent and roughly 20 newly diagnosed Graves' disease patients, 33 samples in total. The study was conducted in China and was registered as a clinical trial.

The germline V end is reduced by 0 bases and the J end by 4 bases; junction bases left unmatched: 4. In the germline V gene (reference sequence), CDR1 corresponds to LGHDT and CDR2 to YNNKEL. Counted from cysteine to phenylalanine, this CDR3 has 15 amino acids. This entry keeps only the CDR3 DNA: 45 bases, framed from base 1. In light of the paper, this sample's time point label describes: newly diagnosed GD, antithyroid drugs for less than 3 months. For both TCR sequencing and RNA sequencing, RNA was extracted from PBMCs using TRIzol. The diagnosis of Graves' disease followed American Thyroid Association guidelines. Patients for the study were recruited at an endocrinology department in Xi'an, China. From each patient, 7.5 to 10 milliliters of peripheral blood was collected into an EDTA anticoagulant tube. Ficoll Paque Plus density gradient separation was used to isolate PBMCs, and no additional T cell sorting was done. RNA quality was checked with an Agilent 2100 Bioanalyzer and agarose gel, and concentration with a NanoDrop 2000.

Overall study results and their limits: More public clonotypes were shared among persistent patients (more than 2,500) than among newly diagnosed patients (approximately 930). Preferential use of TRBV28, TRBJ1-2 and TRBJ2-5 was observed in persistent disease, whereas TRBV20-1 and TRBJ2-1 were favored in newly diagnosed disease. The small sample size was acknowledged by the authors as a limitation that may reduce accuracy. The study examined only peripheral blood because the primary lesion, thyroid tissue, could not be accessed. Sequencing and analysis were limited to the TCR beta chain. Lower TCR Shannon entropy and fewer highly expanded clones were observed in persistent Graves' disease patients than in newly diagnosed patients, which suggested clonal expansion.

The library relied on multiplex PCR. The data were produced on an Illumina HiSeq 4000. iRepertoire HTBI primers and Arm-PCR amplification of CDR3 regions were used to construct TCR beta libraries. Before sequencing, the PCR products went through gel purification. As for how the authors treated the data: Across samples, approximately 68 TRBV and 13 to 15 TRBJ segments were identified and used for gene usage analysis of CDR3 amino acid clonotypes. COPE and FqMerger were used to merge the filtered high-quality paired reads into contigs. BLAST was used to align contigs to IMGT TRBV, TRBD and TRBJ reference genes, with CDR3 defined following IMGT. Any clonotype with a frequency above 0.1% was classified as a highly expanded clone. Shannon entropy was used to measure repertoire diversity, and the Gini coefficient was used to measure V-J evenness. A clonotype was considered public if more than one individual shared it. TCRdb itself trimmed the public reads at Q25 with fastp, ran MiXCR and retained productive beta chains. Duplicate CDR3 protein sequences are folded into a single record with the most common DNA and genes. In this record, the V and J calls reflect TCRdb's handling and not the investigators' own analysis. The sample table contains 530,000 or so distinct CDR3 sequences; only one count was recorded for around 15% of them. Of the sample, about 11% is held by the ten largest clones.

The same data also went into a second study, on T cells in Graves' hyperthyroidism and ophthalmopathy. The second publication reports: A patient counted as having stable Graves' hyperthyroidism if no progression to ophthalmopathy occurred over 18 months of follow-up. Hyperthyroidism patients were newly diagnosed, had a disease duration of under 2 months, and were aged 18 to 65 years. Exclusion was applied to patients with uncontrolled infections, other autoimmune diseases, pregnancy or lactation. Diagnoses relied on clinical symptoms, serum thyroxine and TRAb, thyroid ultrasound and orbital computed tomography. For the first round of RT-PCR on the TCR CDR3, the HTBI primer set was used together with the Qiagen OneStep RT-PCR kit. Most expanded thyroid clonotypes (frequency above 0.001) were also detected in blood, a finding suggesting that blood repertoires may reflect thyroid immune responses. In cross-validation, a model built on a 13 V-J signature told ophthalmopathy apart from stable hyperthyroidism with approximately 90% sensitivity and roughly 83% specificity, and in testing the same model reached 80%/75%. In validation, the model predicted progression to ophthalmopathy with 55% to 71% sensitivity and 72% to 85% specificity, a median of 6.5 months before onset. A discovery cohort of around 100 patients, 43 with Graves' ophthalmopathy and under 60 with stable Graves' hyperthyroidism, was used to find distinguishing TCR V-J signatures. An independent validation cohort of about 20 hyperthyroidism patients and over 15 patients who later progressed to ophthalmopathy tested prospective prediction of ophthalmopathy. The 100 discovery patients were randomly split 7:3 into training and test sets. In over five Graves' hyperthyroidism patients, the study also compared T-cell repertoires from thyroid tissue with T-cell repertoires from blood. After sampling, hyperthyroidism patients received methimazole starting at 30 mg daily, and ophthalmopathy patients received high-dose intravenous methylprednisolone. Libraries were constructed in a second round of multiplex PCR, after which size selection and purification were performed. Sequencing of the libraries was done on an Illumina HiSeq2000 using paired-end 100 bp reads. Raw data were processed with SOAPnuke, discarding reads with adapters, uncalled bases, mean Phred below 15, or no exact constant-primer or identifier match. High-quality paired reads were merged with COPE v1.2.5, and unique nucleotide sequences were defined as clonotypes. MiTCR v1.1 was used to align clonotypes to the IMGT TRBV, TRBD and TRBJ reference segments. Only V-J combinations with frequency above 0.0001, covering about 99% of repertoires, were analysed. A TCS score was defined as the ratio of F50 (clonal expansion) to E x V (chaos), with BLOSUM62-based TCRdist applied between CDR3 peptides within each V-J. Welch's t-statistics and random forest reduced 500 to 550 V-J features to 13, which were used in a naive Bayes classifier (R e1071). Sample size was not statistically predetermined, and investigators were not blinded to group allocation. According to the paper, TCR Vbeta CDR3 sequencing was carried out on 135 peripheral blood samples, which came from fewer than 50 ophthalmopathy, 70 to 80 hyperthyroidism and some 17 progressor patients.

The sample in question was peripheral blood mononuclear cells (PBMCs), obtained at new diagnosis, from a patient treated with antithyroid drugs. The origin of this receptor is a man aged 18 to 29 with Graves disease. Donor details come from another sample of the same person, matched by shared clones. Rearrangement joined TRBV3-1 to TRBJ1-1, with TRBD1 matching 8 junction bases. The DNA sequence is TGTGCCAGCAGCCAAGAATCCAGGGGGCGCACTGAAGCTTTCTTT. Translated, it reads CASSQESRGRTEAFF.